This T cell receptor (beta chain) was observed in a study of shared clonotypes between healthy human individuals. Study observations and caveats: An expected dependence of interdonor clonotype sharing on sequencing depth was noted. Researchers found naive subsets generally carried larger estimated richness than memory subsets.

V was clipped by 4 bases and J by 2 bases; unmatched bases: 5. This CDR3 is built from 15 residues. The germline CDR1 and CDR2 sequences are SGDLS and YYNGEE. A note on this clone: Its specificity is unknown.

Data came from immunoSEQ multiplex PCR; TCRdb stores just in-frame clones and leaves some out. The repertoire holds roughly 650,000 clones, 96% seen once, with about 0.11% in the top ten. The naive CD8 population came from CD45RO-negative cells selected for CCR7, without terminally differentiated effector memory CD45RA+ cells. The receptor was derived from a woman in her twenties or thirties in good health. V gene TRBV9 combines with J gene TRBJ1-3, with 8 bases that match TRBD1. Sequences were obtained from naive CD8+ T cells sorted from blood. The DNA for the CDR3 is TGTGCCAGCAGCACGGACAGGGAGGCTGGAAACACCATATATTTT. Protein product: CASSTDREAGNTIYF.